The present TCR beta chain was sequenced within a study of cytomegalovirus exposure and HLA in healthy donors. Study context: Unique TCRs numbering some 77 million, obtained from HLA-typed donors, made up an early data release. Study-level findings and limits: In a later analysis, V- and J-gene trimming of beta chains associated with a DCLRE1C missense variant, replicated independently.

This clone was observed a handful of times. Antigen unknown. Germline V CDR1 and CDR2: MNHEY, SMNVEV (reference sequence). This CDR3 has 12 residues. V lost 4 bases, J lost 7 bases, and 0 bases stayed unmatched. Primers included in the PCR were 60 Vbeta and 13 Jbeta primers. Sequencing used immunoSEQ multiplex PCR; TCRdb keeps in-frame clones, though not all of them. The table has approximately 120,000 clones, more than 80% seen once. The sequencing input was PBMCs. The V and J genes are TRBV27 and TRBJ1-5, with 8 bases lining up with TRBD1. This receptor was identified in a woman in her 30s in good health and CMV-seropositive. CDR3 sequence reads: CASSSGGQPQHF. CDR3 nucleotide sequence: TGTGCCAGCAGTTCAGGGGGCCAGCCCCAGCATTTT.